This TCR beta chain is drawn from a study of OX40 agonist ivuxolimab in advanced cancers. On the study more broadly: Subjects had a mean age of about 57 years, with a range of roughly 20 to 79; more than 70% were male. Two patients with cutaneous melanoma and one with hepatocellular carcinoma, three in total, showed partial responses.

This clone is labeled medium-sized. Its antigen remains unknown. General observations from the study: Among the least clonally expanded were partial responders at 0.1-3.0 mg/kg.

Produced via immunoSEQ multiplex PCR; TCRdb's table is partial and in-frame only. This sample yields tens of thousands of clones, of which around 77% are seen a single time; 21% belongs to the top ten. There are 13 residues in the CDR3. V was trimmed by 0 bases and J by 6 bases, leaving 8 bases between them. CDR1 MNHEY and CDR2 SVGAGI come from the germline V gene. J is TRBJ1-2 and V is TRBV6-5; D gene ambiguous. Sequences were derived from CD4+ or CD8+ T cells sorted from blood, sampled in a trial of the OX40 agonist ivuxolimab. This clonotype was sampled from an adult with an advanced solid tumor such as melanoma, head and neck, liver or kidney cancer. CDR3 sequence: CASSYSRSHGYTF. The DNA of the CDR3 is TGTGCCAGCAGTTACTCCAGATCCCATGGCTACACCTTC.